The present TCR beta chain was sequenced within a study of follicular helper T cells after annual influenza vaccination. Study at large: Across the 2013-2014, 2014-2015 and 2015-2016 vaccination seasons, some subjects were resampled.

This clone has a handful of counts. Specified time point: 2015-2016 season, pre-vaccination. Before and after seasonal inactivated influenza vaccination, adults gave blood for sorting CD4 subsets for sequencing. ICOS+CD38+ and ICOS-CD38- fractions were sorted from non-naive CD4+CXCR5+PD-1+ cells. V was pared by 6 bases and J by 7 bases, with 11 bases of the junction left unmatched. The CDR3 has 14 amino acids. The germline V gene has CDR1 SNHLY and CDR2 FYNNEI. Measured with immunoSEQ multiplex PCR; TCRdb has only the in-frame clones, and not every one. Among approximately 10,000 clones listed, 81% were seen once.

The source was CXCR5+ CD38- circulating T follicular helper cells from blood, collected on the day of influenza vaccination. Noted subset: circulating Tfh, non-naive CD4+CXCR5+PD-1+ (ICOS+CD38+ or ICOS-CD38-). The source of this sequence is an adult who received the influenza vaccine. V and J are TRBV2 and TRBJ1-2; 7 bases are a match to TRBD1. The CDR3 DNA is TGTGCCAGCAGCCTCGTTAGGCAGGGGGGTGGCTACACCTTC. It specifies CASSLVRQGGGYTF.